Each of the 29 T cell receptor beta chains below was sequenced from the same sample in a study of CD8+ T cells in alopecia areata. Following extraction, RNA underwent reverse transcription to cDNA, which served as the sequencing template. Libraries were prepared by immunoSEQ multiplex PCR; TCRdb keeps only in-frame clonotypes and omits some of them. Seen here are 70,000 to 95,000 clones, around 54% observed once, and the top ten hold approximately 5.4%. Sequences were obtained from NKG2D-high CD8+ T cells sorted from blood. Receptors were obtained from a human donor with alopecia areata.

This clone was found a few times. The chain is built from TRBV29-1 and TRBJ2-1; D is ambiguous. Germline V lookup: CDR1 SQVTM, CDR2 ANQGSEA. CDR3 size: 16 residues. Trimming shortened V by 2 bases and J by 7 bases, and 21 bases separated the two germline ends. The CDR3 is CSVEKAEPSPGNEQFF. DNA for the CDR3: TGCAGCGTTGAAAAGGCGGAACCGAGTCCTGGGAATGAGCAGTTCTTC.

The rearrangement joins TRBV6-6 to TRBJ1-2; 7 bases line up with TRBD1. Per germline, CDR1 MNHNY and CDR2 SVGAGI (reference sequence). With V trimmed by 6 bases and J by 4 bases, 11 bases remained unmatched. CDR3 size: 15 residues. The CDR3 coding sequence is TGTGCCAGCAGGCCTTTCCCGGGACAGATCTATGGCTACACCTTC. As protein: CASRPFPGQIYGYTF.

The J gene is TRBJ2-1, the V gene TRBV27; D is unresolved. This CDR3 comprises 14 residues. V was shortened by 0 bases and J by 5 bases, with 8 bases between the two germline ends. CDR1 is MNHEY, CDR2 SMNVEV, per germline (reference sequence). The CDR3, as DNA: TGTGCCAGCAGTTTATCGGTCCGGCACAATGAGCAGTTCTTC. Translated: CASSLSVRHNEQFF.

The chain carries TRBV28 and TRBJ2-2; D might be TRBD1 (5 bases). V was clipped by 5 bases and J by 3 bases, with 13 bases between them. The CDR3 loop spans 15 amino acids. Germline CDR1 reads MDHEN; CDR2 reads SYDVKM. The CDR3 sequence: CASSPGQGYTGELFF. CDR3 nucleotides: TGTGCCAGCAGTCCTGGTCAGGGTTACACCGGGGAGCTGTTTTTT.

The rearrangement uses TRBV5-1 and TRBJ2-2; the match to TRBD2 covers 13 bases. The V segment lost 2 bases and the J segment 5 bases; nucleotides outside the gene matches: 9. From germline, CDR1 is SGHRS and CDR2 YFSETQ. CDR3 size: 18 residues. The DNA for the CDR3 is TGCGCCAGCAGCTTTGACTGGACTAGCGGGAGCCTAACCGGGGAGCTGTTTTTT. Encoded protein: CASSFDWTSGSLTGELFF. The full variable domain, with the rest looked up from reference TRBV5-1 and TRBJ2-2, is KAGVTQTPRYLIKTRGQQVTLSCSPISGHRSVSWYQQTPGQGLQFLFEYFSETQRNKGNFPGRFSGRQFSNSRSEMNVSTLELGDSALYLCASSFDWTSGSLTGELFFGEGSRLTVL.

The rearrangement links TRBV29-1 to TRBJ1-5; 12 nucleotides agree with TRBD1. V lost 7 bases to trimming and J lost 3 bases; unmatched junction nucleotides: 13. The CDR3 is made up of 17 amino acids. Germline CDR1 is SQVTM and CDR2 is ANQGSEA. This chain's CDR3 is CSARDRGPRDVNQPQHF. The DNA of the CDR3 is TGCAGCGCCAGGGACAGGGGGCCGAGAGATGTCAATCAGCCCCAGCATTTT.

The chain uses TRBV14 and TRBJ2-1; D remains unclear. The CDR3 loop spans 14 amino acids. Germline loops: CDR1 SGHDN, CDR2 FVKESK. The germline V and J ends were trimmed by 0 bases and 6 bases, with 9 bases remaining between them. In nucleotides, the CDR3 is TGTGCCAGCAGCCAAGAAGGGCGGTCCAATGAGCAGTTCTTC. Translating gives CASSQEGRSNEQFF.

The chain recombines TRBV13 with TRBJ2-7; no definite D call. The CDR3 spans 12 residues. Germline assignment: CDR1 PRHDT and CDR2 FYEKMQ (reference sequence). V dropped 5 bases and J dropped 0 bases, with 5 bases sitting between them. In nucleotides, the CDR3 is TGTGCCAGCAGCGGACGCTCCTACGAGCAGTACTTC. This encodes CASSGRSYEQYF.

The J gene is TRBJ2-2, the V gene TRBV5-4, with D uncertain. This CDR3 is built from 13 residues. V lost 6 bases, J lost 3 bases, and 9 bases lay in between. Germline V gene lookup returns CDR1 SGHNT and CDR2 YYREEE (reference sequence). The chain's CDR3 is CASTLMDTGELFF. As DNA, the CDR3 is TGTGCCAGCACCCTGATGGACACCGGGGAGCTGTTTTTT.

The chain carries TRBV7-9 and TRBJ2-7; D gene ambiguous. The CDR3 covers 12 residues. Germline V CDR1 and CDR2: SEHNR, FQNEAQ (reference sequence). Trimming stripped 2 bases from V and 2 bases from J, with 4 bases between. Here the CDR3 reads CASSLPTYEQYF. The CDR3 DNA reads TGTGCCAGCAGCTTACCGACCTACGAGCAGTACTTC.

The chain links TRBV29-1 to TRBJ1-2, with TRBD1 as a possible D gene (5 bases). The V end was cut by 6 bases, the J end by 4 bases, with 21 bases between. CDR3 length equals 15 residues. Germline values: CDR1 SQVTM, CDR2 ANQGSEA. CDR3 loop: CSVPYYDSQSYGYTF. The CDR3 DNA reads as TGCAGCGTCCCTTACTATGACAGCCAAAGCTATGGCTACACCTTC.

The rearrangement uses TRBV11-2 and TRBJ2-3; no reliable D call. From germline, CDR1 is SGHAT and CDR2 FQNNGV. The CDR3 has 19 residues. With 1 base removed from V and 2 bases from J, the gap between germline ends came to 22 bases. The CDR3, as DNA: TGTGCCAGCAGCTTAGCCCTCATATCAGCGAATGGTTACACAGATACGCAGTATTTT. Its translation: CASSLALISANGYTDTQYF. Full variable domain (outside the CDR3, taken from reference TRBV11-2 and TRBJ2-3): EAGVAQSPRYKIIEKRQSVAFWCNPISGHATLYWYQQILGQGPKLLIQFQNNGVVDDSQLPKDRFSAERLKGVDSTLKIQPAKLEDSAVYLCASSLALISANGYTDTQYFGPGTRLTVL.

This clone was seen more than once but under ten times. This chain connects TRBV19 to TRBJ2-7, with D unclear. V was shortened by 4 bases and J by 2 bases, with 12 bases between the two germline ends. Per germline, CDR1 LNHDA and CDR2 SQIVND (reference sequence). This CDR3 contains 14 residues. CDR3 sequence reads: CASSSEVTPYEQYF. The DNA for the CDR3 is TGTGCCAGTAGTAGCGAGGTTACTCCCTACGAGCAGTACTTC.

The chain uses TRBV29-1 and TRBJ2-5; 9 nucleotides align to TRBD2. Trimming cost V 4 bases and J 5 bases; bases outside gene matches: 8. CDR3 length: 14 amino acids. Germline V gene lookup returns CDR1 SQVTM and CDR2 ANQGSEA. The DNA for the CDR3 is TGCAGCGTTGTAGGGACTAGCCCCGGCGAGACCCAGTACTTC. The encoded protein is CSVVGTSPGETQYF.

The chain joins TRBV4-1 to TRBJ1-2; TRBD1 is a possible D gene (6 bases). V was clipped by 3 bases and J by 4 bases, with 18 bases between them. Per germline, CDR1 MGHRA and CDR2 YSYEKL. The CDR3 length is 16 residues. The CDR3 region is CASSQRTASPFYGYTF. CDR3 DNA sequence: TGCGCCAGCAGCCAGAGGACAGCCTCCCCATTCTATGGCTACACCTTC.

The chain employs TRBV27 and TRBJ2-3; D perhaps matches TRBD2 (5 bases). Germline CDR1 MNHEY, CDR2 SMNVEV (reference sequence). The CDR3 totals 14 residues. The V gene lost 0 bases and the J gene lost 7 bases, with 11 bases spanning the gap. In nucleotides, the CDR3 is TGTGCCAGCAGTTTATCAGGGAGTGGTTATACGCAGTATTTT. Encoded protein: CASSLSGSGYTQYF.

The chain carries TRBV30 and TRBJ2-1, with a weak D call TRBD2 (5 bases). CDR3 length: 12 residues. Trimming took 4 bases from V and 4 from J, leaving 8 bases between them. CDR1 and CDR2 (germline): GTSNPN, SVGIG (reference sequence). Written as DNA, the CDR3 is TGTGCCTGGACTACTAGTTACAATGAGCAGTTCTTC. Protein sequence: CAWTTSYNEQFF.

The chain carries TRBV27 and TRBJ2-3; 10 bases map to TRBD2. Germline CDR1 is MNHEY and CDR2 is SMNVEV (reference sequence). The CDR3 loop spans 13 amino acids. The junction had 1 base not matched to a gene; V was cut back by 7 bases and J by 3 bases. CDR3 protein: CASKLAGTDTQYF. The CDR3 DNA reads TGTGCCAGCAAACTAGCGGGGACAGATACGCAGTATTTT.

The rearrangement uses TRBV6-5 and TRBJ2-7; D unresolved. With 7 bases removed from V and 3 bases from J, the gap between germline ends came to 4 bases. This CDR3 spans 10 amino acids. CDR1 MNHEY and CDR2 SVGAGI come from the germline V gene. The chain's CDR3 is CASMNYEQYF. Written as DNA, the CDR3 is TGTGCCAGCATGAACTACGAGCAGTACTTC.

This clone came up a few times. CDR3 protein: CSVGTGVAGELFF. The CDR3 DNA follows: TGCAGCGTTGGGACTGGGGTCGCCGGGGAGCTGTTTTTT. The chain joins TRBV29-1 to TRBJ2-2, with TRBD2 as a possible D gene (5 bases). CDR1 SQVTM and CDR2 ANQGSEA come from the germline V gene. The CDR3 length is 13 residues. V was trimmed by 4 bases and J by 6 bases, leaving 12 bases between them.

This clone was observed a handful of times. The chain is built from TRBV28 and TRBJ2-7, with TRBD2 as a possible D gene (6 bases). Trimming cost V 5 bases and J 4 bases, with 18 bases left between them. The CDR3 extends over 15 amino acids. Looked up from germline, CDR1 is MDHEN and CDR2 is SYDVKM. The CDR3 DNA sequence: TGTGCCAGCAGTCACGGGGTGCGGGACCGTTACGAGCAGTACTTC. The encoded protein is CASSHGVRDRYEQYF.

This clone was seen only a few times. The V gene is TRBV6-1, the J gene TRBJ2-7; tentative D call: TRBD2 (5 bases). The CDR3 runs 17 residues. Trimming shortened V by 2 bases and J by 6 bases, and 23 bases separated the two germline ends. CDR1 and CDR2 (germline): MNHNS, SASEGT. The CDR3 here is CASSEYGLSGLSGEQYF. CDR3 coding DNA: TGTGCCAGCAGTGAATACGGGCTATCAGGACTCTCGGGCGAGCAGTACTTC.

This chain joins TRBV7-8 and TRBJ2-1; 9 bases are shared with TRBD1. Germline V gene data show CDR1 as SGHVS and CDR2 as FQNEAQ. The V segment lost 5 bases and the J segment 6 bases; nucleotides outside the gene matches: 14. The CDR3 sequence is 17 residues long. The CDR3 here is CASSLQLRDREGNEQFF. The DNA for the CDR3 is TGTGCCAGCAGCCTACAGCTTCGGGACAGGGAAGGCAATGAGCAGTTCTTC.

The V and J genes are TRBV28 and TRBJ2-7, with unresolved D. V lost 5 bases to trimming and J lost 4 bases, with 9 bases between them. Germline lookup yields CDR1 MDHEN and CDR2 SYDVKM. The CDR3 length is 12 residues. The CDR3 loop reads CASSGILYEQYF. As DNA, the CDR3 is TGTGCCAGCAGTGGCATCCTTTACGAGCAGTACTTC.

The chain employs TRBV19 and TRBJ2-1, with TRBD1 matching 8 bases. The CDR3 sequence is 16 residues long. Per germline, CDR1 LNHDA and CDR2 SQIVND (reference sequence). J was trimmed by 4 bases and V by 6 bases; bases with no gene match: 11. CDR3 amino acids: CASSAAGTGYYNEQFF. The CDR3 DNA is TGTGCCAGTAGCGCAGCCGGGACAGGATATTACAATGAGCAGTTCTTC. Variable domain in full (rest from reference TRBV19 and TRBJ2-1): DGGITQSPKYLFRKEGQNVTLSCEQNLNHDAMYWYRQDPGQGLRLIYYSQIVNDFQKGDIAEGYSVSREKKESFPLTVTSAQKNPTAFYLCASSAAGTGYYNEQFFGPGTRLTVL.

This clone came up a few times. The rearrangement joins TRBV2 to TRBJ1-5; tentative D call: TRBD1 (5 bases). The CDR3 has 15 residues. Trimming removed 8 bases from V and 4 bases from J, with 18 bases in between. The V gene's germline CDR1 is SNHLY and CDR2 FYNNEI. CDR3 amino acids: CASRTGTLANQPQHF. The CDR3 nucleotides are TGTGCCAGCCGCACGGGGACCCTAGCAAATCAGCCCCAGCATTTT.

This clone was counted only a few times. V gene TRBV14 combines with J gene TRBJ2-1, with D hard to call. CDR3 length: 14 amino acids. The germline V gene encodes CDR1 SGHDN and CDR2 FVKESK. V was shortened by 0 bases and J by 10 bases, with 13 bases between the two germline ends. CDR3 bases: TGTGCCAGCAGCCAAGATACTCCCCCGAACGAGCAGTTCTTC. It is translated as CASSQDTPPNEQFF.

The V gene is TRBV30, the J gene TRBJ2-1; D possibly corresponds to TRBD1 (6 bases). V was cut by 1 base and J by 0 bases, with 10 bases left in between. The germline V gene encodes CDR1 GTSNPN and CDR2 SVGIG (reference sequence). The CDR3 has 15 residues. This CDR3 is CAWSAQGPSYNEQFF. The CDR3, as DNA: TGTGCCTGGAGTGCCCAGGGGCCCTCCTACAATGAGCAGTTCTTC.

This clone has more than one count but fewer than ten. The chain has TRBV7-9 and TRBJ1-1, with a weak D call TRBD1 (5 bases). Germline V lookup: CDR1 SEHNR, CDR2 FQNEAQ (reference sequence). The CDR3 is 16 amino acids. V dropped 6 bases and J dropped 3 bases, with 20 bases sitting between them. CDR3 region: CASSHTGLRGDTEAFF. In nucleotides, the CDR3 is TGTGCCAGCAGTCATACAGGACTTCGTGGCGACACTGAAGCTTTCTTT.